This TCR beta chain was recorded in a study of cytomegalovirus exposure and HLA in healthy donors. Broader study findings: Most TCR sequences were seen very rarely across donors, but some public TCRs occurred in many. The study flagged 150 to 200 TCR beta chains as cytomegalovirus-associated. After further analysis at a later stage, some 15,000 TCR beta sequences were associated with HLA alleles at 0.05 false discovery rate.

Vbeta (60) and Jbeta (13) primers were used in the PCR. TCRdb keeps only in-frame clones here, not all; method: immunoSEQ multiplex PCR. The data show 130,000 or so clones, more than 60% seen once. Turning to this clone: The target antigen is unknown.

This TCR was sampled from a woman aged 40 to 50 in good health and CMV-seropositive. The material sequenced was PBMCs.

In DNA form, the CDR3 reads TGTGCCAGTGGACAGTTTTTCTCTGGAAACACCATATATTTT. As protein: CASGQFFSGNTIYF. The gene calls are TRBV19 and TRBJ1-3, with D possibly matching TRBD1 (6 bases). Trimming took off 8 bases at V and 0 bases at J, with 11 bases between the two ends. The CDR3 totals 14 residues. CDR1 is LNHDA, CDR2 SQIVND, per germline (reference sequence). Together with reference TRBV19 and TRBJ1-3, the CDR3 gives the full variable domain: DGGITQSPKYLFRKEGQNVTLSCEQNLNHDAMYWYRQDPGQGLRLIYYSQIVNDFQKGDIAEGYSVSREKKESFPLTVTSAQKNPTAFYLCASGQFFSGNTIYFGEGSWLTVV.